The clone carrying this T cell receptor (beta chain) has more than one count but fewer than ten. The antigen remains unidentified. The source of the sample is a study of molecular identifiers for immune sequencing clone quantification. Overall study results and limits: Spiked Jurkat TCR RNA from one cell was reportedly detectable among about a million naive cells. Over 97% of CMV-specific effector molecules, but under 1% of naive ones, were in clones above 20 copies.

TCRdb independently ran MiXCR on the PCR reads; one entry per CDR3 protein. The sample holds more than 550,000 distinct CDR3 sequences, 25% seen once. Germline V gene data show CDR1 as MDHEN and CDR2 as SYDVKM. J was trimmed by 7 bases and V by 5 bases; bases with no gene match: 16. CDR3 length: 18 residues. This receptor was taken from a human donor in good health. Some libraries in this study had Jurkat cell RNA spiked in. The V gene is TRBV28, the J gene TRBJ2-1, with 11 bases lining up with TRBD2. The sample consisted of naive CD8+ T cells from blood, with Jurkat cell RNA spiked in. Subset denoted: FACS-sorted CD8+CD4-CCR7+CD45RA+ naive T cells. The CDR3 DNA sequence: TGTGCCAGCAGTCCTACATTAGCGGGAGGGCCAAGGGGGAATGAGCAGTTCTTC. Protein: CASSPTLAGGPRGNEQFF.